These T cell receptor beta chains were read from a single sample in a study of cytotoxic CD8 clonotypes in ibrutinib-treated CLL. Assay: immunoSEQ multiplex PCR; the TCRdb copy retains only in-frame clones and omits some. Of under 300,000 clones in the sample, roughly 70% were seen once. The sequencing used PBMCs, collected after 24 months of ibrutinib treatment. These receptors were obtained from a human donor with chronic lymphocytic leukemia. Each CDR3 is given with its conserved first and last residue. A D gene is named only where the DNA matches it firmly. Where a row states a size, it is once, few, many or the class of an expanded clone; other rows omit it.

j_gene | d_gene | v_gene | abundance | CDR3aa | CDR3nt
TRBJ2-1 | NA | TRBV14 | few | CASSRAGVQNEQFF | TGTGCCAGCAGCCGCGCAGGGGTCCAAAATGAGCAGTTCTTC
TRBJ2-1 | NA | TRBV14 | NA | CASSQDFDNEQFF | TGTGCCAGCAGCCAAGATTTCGACAATGAGCAGTTCTTC
TRBJ2-3 | TRBD2 | TRBV28 | few | CASSRAGGTQYF | TGTGCCAGCAGTAGGGCGGGGGGTACGCAGTATTTT
TRBJ2-7 | NA | TRBV7-2 | once | CASSLVRRLANGGAYEQYF | TGTGCCAGCAGCCTGGTCAGGCGGCTAGCGAATGGAGGGGCCTACGAGCAGTACTTC
TRBJ2-1 | NA | TRBV9 | once | CASSVARSSYNEQFF | TGTGCCAGCAGCGTAGCTAGGAGCTCCTACAATGAGCAGTTCTTC
TRBJ1-1 | NA | TRBV15 | NA | CATSRGWDRRGTEAFF | TGTGCCACCAGCAGAGGATGGGACCGGAGAGGCACTGAAGCTTTCTTT
TRBJ2-7 | NA | TRBV28 | NA | CASSWALHYEQYF | TGTGCCAGCAGTTGGGCACTCCACTACGAGCAGTACTTC
TRBJ1-4 | TRBD1 | TRBV29-1 | NA | CSVAGDREEKLFF | TGCAGCGTTGCCGGTGACAGGGAAGAAAAACTGTTTTTT
TRBJ2-1 | TRBD2 | TRBV19 | NA | CASSIVGLAGASSYNEQFF | TGTGCCAGTAGTATAGTAGGACTAGCGGGAGCGAGCTCCTACAATGAGCAGTTCTTC
TRBJ2-5 | NA | TRBV28 | NA | CASFGGSGETQYF | TGTGCCAGCTTTGGGGGCTCCGGAGAGACCCAGTACTTC
TRBJ2-7 | NA | TRBV9 | few | CASSKRTAGEQYF | TGTGCCAGCAGCAAAAGGACTGCGGGCGAGCAGTACTTC
TRBJ2-1 | NA | TRBV20-1 | NA | CSAPMVGQFF | TGCAGTGCCCCAATGGTCGGGCAGTTCTTC
TRBJ2-1 | NA | TRBV7-9 | NA | CASSLVSYNEQFF | TGTGCCAGCAGCTTAGTTTCGTACAATGAGCAGTTCTTC
TRBJ2-7 | NA | TRBV4-2 | few | CASSQASRAETYEQYF | TGTGCCAGCAGCCAAGCGTCCAGGGCGGAGACCTACGAGCAGTACTTC
TRBJ1-3 | NA | TRBV2 | once | CASMGVGNTIYF | TGTGCCAGCATGGGGGTTGGAAACACCATATATTTT
TRBJ1-5 | NA | TRBV30 | NA | CAWSPGIDQPQHF | TGTGCCTGGAGTCCGGGTATTGATCAGCCCCAGCATTTT
TRBJ1-3 | TRBD1 | TRBV10-2 | NA | CASSMRGPSSGNTIYF | TGCGCCAGCAGTATGAGGGGGCCCAGCTCTGGAAACACCATATATTTT
TRBJ1-5 | NA | TRBV9 | NA | CASSVGAENSNQPQHF | TGTGCCAGCAGCGTAGGGGCAGAAAATAGCAATCAGCCCCAGCATTTT
TRBJ2-7 | TRBD2 | TRBV7-2 | once | CATRRGSGDPSYEQYF | TGTGCCACCAGAAGGGGTAGCGGGGACCCCTCCTACGAGCAGTACTTC
TRBJ1-4 | NA | TRBV9 | NA | CASSPSGAGGEKLFF | TGTGCCAGCAGCCCCTCGGGGGCGGGTGGGGAAAAACTGTTTTTT
TRBJ1-1 | NA | TRBV11-1 | NA | CASSLGPLEMTFF | TGTGCCAGCAGCTTGGGGCCATTAGAAATGACTTTCTTT
TRBJ2-1 | NA | TRBV7-2 | NA | CADHPRRDGEQFF | TGTGCCGACCATCCTCGCCGGGACGGTGAGCAGTTCTTC
TRBJ2-2 | NA | TRBV29-1 | once | CSVVFETRQHTGELFF | TGCAGCGTGGTCTTCGAAACGCGACAGCACACCGGGGAGCTGTTTTTT
TRBJ2-7 | NA | TRBV29-1 | NA | CSVEGSRGYEQYF | TGCAGCGTTGAAGGCTCAAGGGGCTACGAGCAGTACTTC
TRBJ2-7 | TRBD2 | TRBV10-3 | NA | CAISDTNRGGHYEQYF | TGTGCCATCAGTGACACCAACCGGGGGGGACACTACGAGCAGTACTTC
TRBJ1-2 | NA | TRBV6-5 | NA | CASVRAKGYGYTF | TGTGCCAGCGTTCGGGCTAAAGGCTATGGCTACACCTTC
TRBJ2-1 | NA | TRBV10-2 | once | CASSEVGDNLDEQFF | TGCGCCAGCAGTGAGGTTGGGGACAACTTGGATGAGCAGTTCTTC
TRBJ2-1 | NA | TRBV28 | NA | CASSLWVLESYNEQFF | TGTGCCAGCAGTTTATGGGTCCTAGAATCCTACAATGAGCAGTTCTTC
TRBJ1-4 | NA | TRBV5-6 | NA | CASSLEGVLNEKLFF | TGTGCCAGCAGCTTGGAAGGGGTCTTGAATGAAAAACTGTTTTTT
TRBJ2-7 | TRBD2 | TRBV28 | NA | CASSPVRAGGPGEQYF | TGTGCCAGCAGTCCCGTGAGGGCGGGAGGGCCCGGGGAGCAGTACTTC
TRBJ2-1 | TRBD2 | TRBV7-2 | once | CASSSLAGDEQFF | TGTGCCAGCAGCTCCCTAGCGGGAGATGAGCAGTTCTTC
TRBJ2-3 | NA | TRBV15 | NA | CATSRGGTAADTQYF | TGTGCCACCAGCAGGGGAGGGACAGCGGCAGATACGCAGTATTTT
TRBJ2-3 | NA | TRBV5-1 | NA | CASSSGGGLSTDTQYF | TGCGCCAGCAGCTCCGGAGGGGGCCTTAGCACAGATACGCAGTATTTT
TRBJ2-7 | NA | TRBV30 | NA | CAWNPLGVAERYEQYF | TGTGCCTGGAATCCCCTCGGGGTAGCGGAGCGCTACGAGCAGTACTTC
TRBJ1-2 | NA | TRBV30 | NA | CAWEHETGTVYGYTF | TGTGCCTGGGAACATGAGACAGGAACGGTCTATGGCTACACCTTC
TRBJ2-5 | NA | TRBV29-1 | NA | CSVASVVETQYF | TGCAGCGTTGCCTCTGTGGTAGAGACCCAGTACTTC
TRBJ2-3 | TRBD2 | TRBV2 | few | CASSYSGRSTDTQYF | TGTGCCAGCAGTTACAGCGGGAGGAGCACAGATACGCAGTATTTT
TRBJ2-7 | NA | TRBV15 | NA | CATSRASGSLSSYEQYF | TGTGCCACCAGCAGAGCTTCGGGGAGTCTCAGCTCCTACGAGCAGTACTTC
TRBJ2-7 | NA | TRBV6-5 | NA | CASSHLVRYEQYF | TGTGCCAGCAGTCACCTAGTAAGGTACGAGCAGTACTTC
TRBJ2-7 | NA | TRBV6-6 | NA | CASSYGTEAYEQYF | TGTGCCAGCAGTTACGGGACTGAGGCCTACGAGCAGTACTTC
TRBJ1-5 | NA | TRBV19 | NA | CASSISSVQEDQPQHF | TGTGCCAGTAGTATATCGTCCGTACAGGAGGATCAGCCCCAGCATTTT